A selection of T cell receptor beta chains follows, all from one sample in a study of T cell repertoires in cytomegalovirus infection. MiXCR was run by TCRdb on the reads, yielding one entry per CDR3 protein. This table has hundreds of thousands of distinct CDR3 sequences, 9.6% appearing once. Sequenced material: PBMCs. These receptors all come from a human donor in good health (CMV status not recorded). Some clones in this sample may be carry-over from other donors' samples. The CDR3 runs from the conserved cysteine through the conserved F or W. D genes are given only for firm matches. Clone size appears in some rows only: once, few, many, or a class for an expanded clone.

-	many	TRBJ1-1	TRBV12-3/TRBV12-4	TGTGCCAGCAGCCCTACGGTCGGGCGGGGAAGTACTGAAGCTTTCTTT	CASSPTVGRGSTEAFF
-	many	TRBJ2-1	TRBV28	TGTGCCAGCACCCGGATGGGGGCCAATGAGCAGTTCTTC	CASTRMGANEQFF
-	many	TRBJ1-1	TRBV29-1	TGCAGCGCCGTGGGGGGTCTGATGAACACTGAAGCTTTCTTT	CSAVGGLMNTEAFF
TRBD1	-	TRBJ1-2	TRBV29-1	TGCAGCGTTTCAATTCGGGGGGACAGGGGGCAATATGGCTACACCTTC	CSVSIRGDRGQYGYTF
-	many	TRBJ1-2	TRBV20-1	TGCAGTGGACAGGCGGATGGCTACACCTTC	CSGQADGYTF
TRBD1	many	TRBJ1-1	TRBV15	TGTGCCACCAGCACTGACAGGGGGCGGGTTTACACTGAAGCTTTCTTT	CATSTDRGRVYTEAFF
TRBD2	many	TRBJ2-2	TRBV19	TGTGCCAGTAGTATGGTGTTAGCGGGGGGCACCGGGGAGCTGTTTTTT	CASSMVLAGGTGELFF
TRBD1	many	TRBJ1-2	TRBV6-5	TGTGCCAGCACACAGGGGCGCGGCTACACCTTC	CASTQGRGYTF
-	many	TRBJ2-2	TRBV12-3/TRBV12-4	TGTGCCAGCAGGCTAGATCCCGGGGAGCTGTTTTTT	CASRLDPGELFF
-	-	TRBJ2-7	TRBV5-1	TGCGCCAGCAGCGAGAACCGGGACACCCACGAGCAGTACTTC	CASSENRDTHEQYF
-	many	TRBJ2-1	TRBV7-6	TGTGCCAGCAGCTTATCCAGCAGTAGCTCCTACAATGAGCAGTTCTTC	CASSLSSSSSYNEQFF
-	many	TRBJ2-1	TRBV20-1	TGCAGTGCTAGAACACATCTGAGCTCCTACAATGAGCAGTTCTTC	CSARTHLSSYNEQFF
-	few	TRBJ2-7	TRBV6-1	TGTGCCAGCACCAACCGGGACTACGAGCAGTACTTC	CASTNRDYEQYF
-	many	TRBJ2-5	TRBV29-1	TGCAGCGCTTCCCGGGACCCTACGAGTTACCAAGAGACCCAGTACTTC	CSASRDPTSYQETQYF
-	many	TRBJ2-1	TRBV6-2/TRBV6-3	TGTGCCACCGAACAGGGCTCCTACAATGAGCAGTTCTTC	CATEQGSYNEQFF
-	many	TRBJ2-7	TRBV7-8	TGTGCCAGCAGCTCCTCGACGGGGGCCTACGAGCAGTACTTC	CASSSSTGAYEQYF
TRBD1	few	TRBJ1-6	TRBV5-1	TGCGCCAGCAGCTTTAGACAGGGTGAAAGTAATTCACCCCTCCACTTT	CASSFRQGESNSPLHF
TRBD1	many	TRBJ1-2	TRBV4-1	TGCGCCAGCAGCCAAGGTACAGGGGACTATGGCTACACCTTC	CASSQGTGDYGYTF
-	many	TRBJ2-1	TRBV6-2/TRBV6-3	TGTGCCAGCCGAGACGGGAACTACAATGAGCAGTTCTTC	CASRDGNYNEQFF
TRBD2	many	TRBJ2-1	TRBV20-1	TGCAGTGCCCCAATAGCGGGGGTTGAGAATGAGCAGTTCTTC	CSAPIAGVENEQFF
-	many	TRBJ2-5	TRBV7-2	TGTGCCAGCAGCTTAGGCGGACTGCAAGAGACCCAGTACTTC	CASSLGGLQETQYF
TRBD1	-	TRBJ2-3	TRBV19	TGTGCCAGCTGGGACAGGGGACCCACAGATACGCAGTATTTT	CASWDRGPTDTQYF
-	-	TRBJ1-6	TRBV3-1	TGTGCCAGCAGCCCCGGTTCTAAGTTTAATTCACCCCTCCACTTT	CASSPGSKFNSPLHF
TRBD2	many	TRBJ2-3	TRBV6-6	TGTGCCAGCAGTTACGCCCTCGGGACTAGCAAAAGCACAGATACGCAGTATTTT	CASSYALGTSKSTDTQYF
-	few	TRBJ1-1	TRBV19	TGTGCCAGTTCACTCCCCGGGGGCCCCGAGGTTGAAGCTTTCTTT	CASSLPGGPEVEAFF
-	few	TRBJ2-2	TRBV28	TGTGCCAGCAGTTCTCCGGACACCGGGGAGCTGTTTTTT	CASSSPDTGELFF
TRBD2	many	TRBJ2-1	TRBV7-2	TGTGCCAGCAGCTTACTAGCGGGGGGGCATTTGGAGCAGTTCTTC	CASSLLAGGHLEQFF
-	few	TRBJ2-7	TRBV6-1	TGTGCCAGCAGTTTGGGGGGCGTCGAATACGAGCAGTACTTC	CASSLGGVEYEQYF
-	many	TRBJ1-1	TRBV7-2	TGTGCCAGCAGCTTAGCGTCGACAGCGAACACTGAAGCTTTCTTT	CASSLASTANTEAFF
-	many	TRBJ1-2	TRBV12-3/TRBV12-4	TGTGCCAGCAGTACCGGGCCCCGGAATGGCTACACCTTC	CASSTGPRNGYTF
TRBD1	many	TRBJ1-2	TRBV10-3	TGTGCCATCAGTGAGTTCGGACAGGGGCTAGGCTATGGCTACACCTTC	CAISEFGQGLGYGYTF
TRBD1	many	TRBJ2-5	TRBV28	TGTGCCAGCAGCGGGGACAGCAAAGAGACCCAGTACTTC	CASSGDSKETQYF
-	few	TRBJ2-7	TRBV2	TGTGCCAGCACCTTAGCCACCTACGAGCAGTACTTC	CASTLATYEQYF
-	many	TRBJ2-5	TRBV7-9	TGTGCCAGCAGCTTGACCAGGGACCAAGAGACCCAGTACTTC	CASSLTRDQETQYF
TRBD1	few	TRBJ1-2	TRBV20-1	TGCAGTGCTGTTACGGGGACAGCGGACTATGGCTACACCTTC	CSAVTGTADYGYTF
TRBD2	many	TRBJ2-1	TRBV5-1	TGCGCCAGCAGCTTCGGCGGGGGGGCCAATGAGCAGTTCTTC	CASSFGGGANEQFF
TRBD2	many	TRBJ2-4	TRBV7-7	TGTGCTAGCAGCGCCTCCGGGGGGAACATTCAGTACTTC	CASSASGGNIQYF
-	-	TRBJ2-2	TRBV6-5	TGTGCCAGCAGTTACGAGGGATACTCGAACACCGGGGAGCTGTTTTTT	CASSYEGYSNTGELFF
-	few	TRBJ2-5	TRBV14	TGTGCCAGCAGCCAAGTTCAGGGACAGACCCAGTACTTC	CASSQVQGQTQYF
TRBD2	many	TRBJ2-2	TRBV19	TGTGCCAGTAGTATCCGAGGAGCGGGGGTCATCGGGGAGCTGTTTTTT	CASSIRGAGVIGELFF
-	many	TRBJ2-5	TRBV2	TGTGCCAGCAGTGAAAAAGAGACCCAGTACTTC	CASSEKETQYF
-	-	TRBJ1-1	TRBV29-1	TGCAGCGTTGAAGATGGGATGATTCTCGAAGCTTTCTTT	CSVEDGMILEAFF
TRBD1	-	TRBJ2-3	TRBV15	TGTGCCACCAGCAGAAGACAGGGAACTAGCACAGATACGCAGTATTTT	CATSRRQGTSTDTQYF
TRBD2	many	TRBJ2-3	TRBV28	TGTGCCAGCAGTTCAACGGGACTAGCGGGCACAGATACGCAGTATTTT	CASSSTGLAGTDTQYF
TRBD1	many	TRBJ1-4	TRBV12-3/TRBV12-4	TGTGCCAGCAGTTTAGTGGACAGGGGGCTTGAAAAACTGTTTTTT	CASSLVDRGLEKLFF
TRBD1	many	TRBJ2-1	TRBV24-1	TGTGCCACCAGTGATATACAGGGGGGTTTATACAATGAGCAGTTCTTC	CATSDIQGGLYNEQFF
-	many	TRBJ2-1	TRBV6-6	TGTGCCAGCAGACAGGGACCGACGTACAATGAGCAGTTCTTC	CASRQGPTYNEQFF
-	many	TRBJ2-3	TRBV7-6	TGTGCCAGCAGCGCACCCGGCAATTGGGCACAAGATACGCAGTATTTT	CASSAPGNWAQDTQYF
TRBD1	-	TRBJ1-3	TRBV25-1	TGTGCCAGCAGTGGGCCGGGACAGGTATCTGGAAACACCATATATTTT	CASSGPGQVSGNTIYF
TRBD1	many	TRBJ2-6	TRBV23-1	TGCGCCAGCGCGGGACAGGGTCGATTCTCTGGGGCCAACGTCCTGACTTTC	CASAGQGRFSGANVLTF
-	few	TRBJ2-3	TRBV19	TGTGCCAGTAGTATTACCCACCTGAGTGATACGCAGTATTTT	CASSITHLSDTQYF
-	few	TRBJ1-1	TRBV27	TGTGCCAGCAGTTTAAGGGGTTGGGGCCGGATGAACACTGAAGCTTTCTTT	CASSLRGWGRMNTEAFF
TRBD1	many	TRBJ2-3	TRBV7-2	TGTGCCAGCAGCCTTGCACAGGGGAGCACAGATACGCAGTATTTT	CASSLAQGSTDTQYF